A single sample gave rise to the 16 T cell receptor beta chains below, sequenced in a study of vaccination effects on CD4 cells after COVID-19. Before sequencing took place, the ViraFEST assay used viral peptide pools to expand antigen-specific CD4+ T cells. CD4+ T cell isolation took place after less than 13 days of culture. From March to December 2020, the person had a SARS-CoV-2 infection that was confirmed by PCR. Clones were read by immunoSEQ multiplex PCR, and TCRdb kept only the in-frame ones, dropping some. The data hold tens of thousands of clones, with under 85% observed a single time. No antigen has been assigned to these receptors. Sample: CD4+ T cells from PBMCs cultured with a peptide pool, taken before COVID-19 vaccination. All receptors come from a human donor who had a prior SARS-CoV-2 infection.

Worth noting for this clone: Other DNA sequences in this specimen translate into the identical CDR3. The CDR3 DNA reads TGTGCCAGCAGTTCCCGGGGCACAGATACGCAGTATTTT. It codes for CASSSRGTDTQYF. V is TRBV27 and J is TRBJ2-3, with no clear D. Germline CDR1 is MNHEY and CDR2 is SMNVEV (reference sequence). Trimming pared 4 bases from V and 1 base from J, leaving 6 bases between. There are 13 residues in the CDR3.

The chain is built from TRBV6-5 and TRBJ2-2; 7 positions match TRBD2. Germline trimming cut 8 bases from V and 5 bases from J; bases unmatched to any gene: 11. CDR3 length: 15 amino acids. Per the germline V gene, CDR1 is MNHEY and CDR2 is SVGAGI. CDR3 sequence (DNA): TGTGCCAGCTCGGCCCTGCGGGGGAAGACCGGGGAGCTGTTTTTT. It is translated as CASSALRGKTGELFF.

This clone has only a few counts. V is TRBV9 and J is TRBJ2-5; no firm D call. V dropped 3 bases and J dropped 2 bases, with 5 bases sitting between them. Germline V gene lookup returns CDR1 SGDLS and CDR2 YYNGEE. The CDR3 length is 12 residues. CDR3 bases: TGTGCCAGCAGCGACAGACAAGAGACCCAGTACTTC. Protein: CASSDRQETQYF.

The chain has TRBV20-1 and TRBJ2-5; D gene uncertain. Trimming took off 6 bases at V and 5 bases at J, with 10 bases between the two ends. In germline, CDR1 is DFQATT, CDR2 SNEGSKA (reference sequence). The CDR3 length is 11 residues. CDR3 region: CSAYLFETQYF. For the CDR3, the DNA is TGCAGTGCCTATTTATTCGAGACCCAGTACTTC.

The V call is TRBV5-5, the J call TRBJ1-2; D is possibly TRBD1 (5 bases). Looked up from germline, CDR1 is SGHKS and CDR2 is YYEKEE (reference sequence). Trimming took 1 base from V and 6 from J, leaving 7 bases between them. The CDR3 consists of 12 residues. The DNA for the CDR3 is TGTGCCAGCAGCTTGAGAGGGGATGGCTACACCTTC. This encodes CASSLRGDGYTF.

The chain employs TRBV5-4 and TRBJ1-5; D is unclear. V lost 1 base and J lost 0, with 8 bases in between. Germline V lookup: CDR1 SGHNT, CDR2 YYREEE (reference sequence). This CDR3 is 15 amino acids long. CDR3 sequence (DNA): TGTGCCAGCAGCTTGAATCCCGGTAGCAATCAGCCCCAGCATTTT. Translated, it gives CASSLNPGSNQPQHF. Drawing the rest from reference TRBV5-4 and TRBJ1-5, the complete variable domain is ETGVTQSPTHLIKTRGQQVTLRCSSQSGHNTVSWYQQALGQGPQFIFQYYREEENGRGNFPPRFSGLQFPNYSSELNVNALELDDSALYLCASSLNPGSNQPQHFGDGTRLSIL.

The rearrangement links TRBV29-1 to TRBJ2-7; D gene ambiguous. In germline, CDR1 is SQVTM, CDR2 ANQGSEA. This CDR3 region has 14 residues. V was cut by 4 bases and J by 0 bases, with 13 bases left in between. CDR3 sequence: CSVGLQPLSYEQYF. CDR3 in DNA: TGCAGCGTTGGATTACAGCCCCTCTCCTACGAGCAGTACTTC.

The rearrangement uses TRBV29-1 and TRBJ1-2, with TRBD1 matching over 8 bases. Germline values: CDR1 SQVTM, CDR2 ANQGSEA. This CDR3 comprises 12 residues. V gave up 5 bases and J gave up 3 bases; unmatched junction bases: 2. The CDR3 is CSVWTGHYGYTF. In DNA form, the CDR3 reads TGCAGCGTTTGGACAGGGCACTATGGCTACACCTTC. The full variable domain, in which reference TRBV29-1 and TRBJ1-2 provide the parts outside the CDR3, is SAVISQKPSRDICQRGTSLTIQCQVDSQVTMMFWYRQQPGQSLTLIATANQGSEATYESGFVIDKFPISRPNLTFSTLTVSNMSPEDSSIYLCSVWTGHYGYTFGSGTRLTVV.

This chain links TRBV27 with TRBJ1-5; TRBD1 matches at 8 bases. The V and J ends lost 2 bases and 5 bases, in that order; junction bases with no gene match: 2. The CDR3 is made up of 14 amino acids. From germline, CDR1 is MNHEY and CDR2 SMNVEV (reference sequence). The CDR3 protein is CASSLQGAHQPQHF. The DNA for the CDR3 is TGTGCCAGCAGTTTACAGGGGGCGCATCAGCCCCAGCATTTT.

The genes are TRBV15 and TRBJ2-2; D tentatively reads TRBD1 or TRBD2 (5 bases each). The CDR3 spans 16 residues. V lost 1 base and J lost 4, with 13 bases in between. Looked up from germline, CDR1 is LNHNV and CDR2 is YYDKDF (reference sequence). The CDR3 loop is CATSRGAGTGTGELFF. The CDR3 bases are TGTGCCACCAGCAGAGGGGCAGGGACGGGCACCGGGGAGCTGTTTTTT. Using reference TRBV15 and TRBJ2-2 for the parts outside the CDR3, the full variable domain is DAMVIQNPRYQVTQFGKPVTLSCSQTLNHNVMYWYQQKSSQAPKLLFHYYDKDFNNEADTPDNFQSRRPNTSFCFLDIRSPGLGDTAMYLCATSRGAGTGTGELFFGEGSRLTVL.

The chain joins TRBV19 to TRBJ1-1; D is perhaps TRBD1 (5 bases). V was cut by 5 bases and J by 6 bases, with 13 bases left in between. CDR3 length equals 13 residues. Germline V gene lookup returns CDR1 LNHDA and CDR2 SQIVND (reference sequence). The CDR3 here is CASSGVPGSEAFF. The CDR3 nucleotides read TGTGCCAGTAGTGGAGTGCCAGGGTCTGAAGCTTTCTTT.

This clone appeared a single time. This chain joins TRBV4-1 and TRBJ2-7, with D possibly being TRBD1 (5 bases). V was trimmed by 1 base and J by 4 bases, leaving 11 bases between them. The CDR3 runs 14 residues. Germline CDR1 is MGHRA and CDR2 is YSYEKL. Here the CDR3 reads CASSQGDSSYEQYF. The DNA of the CDR3 is TGCGCCAGCAGCCAAGGAGACAGTTCTTACGAGCAGTACTTC.

This chain links TRBV15 with TRBJ1-5; D is ambiguous. Germline V gene sequence: CDR1 LNHNV, CDR2 YYDKDF (reference sequence). This CDR3 contains 13 residues. The V and J ends lost 5 bases and 0 bases respectively, with 5 bases between them. CDR3: CATSWSSNQPQHF. Here the CDR3 DNA reads TGTGCCACCAGCTGGAGTAGCAATCAGCCCCAGCATTTT.

V usage is TRBV6-1 and J usage is TRBJ2-5; D is possibly TRBD2 (5 bases). The CDR3 spans 15 residues. Trimming took 2 bases from V and 5 from J, leaving 15 bases between them. Looked up from germline, CDR1 is MNHNS and CDR2 is SASEGT. The CDR3 DNA reads as TGTGCCAGCAGTGAAATTTGGAGCAGAGGGGAGACCCAGTACTTC. Translating gives CASSEIWSRGETQYF.

J is TRBJ2-3 and V is TRBV6-5; D unresolved. CDR1 and CDR2 (germline): MNHEY, SVGAGI. CDR3 length: 14 amino acids. The ends were cut back, 6 bases at V and 5 bases at J, with 15 bases in the middle. As DNA, the CDR3 is TGTGCCAGCAGCAAACCTAGTATGGAAGATACGCAGTATTTT. Its protein is CASSKPSMEDTQYF.

The rearrangement links TRBV9 to TRBJ2-3; D gene uncertain. Trimming stripped 0 bases from V and 5 bases from J, with 10 bases between. CDR3 length equals 14 residues. CDR1 is SGDLS and CDR2 is YYNGEE in the germline V gene. CDR3 protein: CASSVGTTGDTQYF. The CDR3, as DNA: TGTGCCAGCAGCGTAGGAACCACCGGAGATACGCAGTATTTT.